This TCR beta chain was recovered during a study of naive and memory T cell subsets (dated by TCRdb to 2016 to 2017). For the wider study: An open-source, UMI-based TCR alpha and beta sequencing pipeline was applied to sorted naive and memory peripheral blood T cell subsets. IgG serology results and the functional CMV T cell responses were in complete agreement. RNA was DNase-treated and reverse transcribed with TCR constant-region primers, mostly using SuperScript III. Paper-wide results and their limitations: The repertoire findings for the naive and memory subsets could not be validated, as no ground truth was available. A clonotype was defined as a single alpha or beta chain sequence rather than as a paired alpha/beta receptor. A power law was followed by TCR abundance, with an exponent that differed between naive and memory subsets but was consistent across the three individuals. After error correction, only a single occurrence was seen for over 95% of naive TCR sequences, so much steeper abundance distributions were produced than in memory subsets. In both CD4 and CD8 cells, going from naive through CM, EM and EMRA, the Gini index went up while Shannon and inverse Simpson diversity went down. RNA-based TCR counts may be affected by expression changes linked to T cell activation and differentiation.

This clonotype was recorded a few times. Its antigen remains unidentified. No per-base quality is available; no much larger clone lies one base away. To prepare the library, UMI-ligation and nested PCR was applied. An equimolar mix of two oligonucleotides covering both TRBC1 and TRBC2 was used as the beta constant-region primer. A single-stranded oligonucleotide containing the SP2 primer and a 12-nucleotide UMI was joined to the 3' end of the cDNA by T4 RNA ligase 1. Four rounds of PCR were used to amplify ligated cDNA, with nested alpha and beta constant-region primers being used together with the SP2 primer. Incubation of the ligation reaction was carried out at 16 degrees C for roughly 20-25 hours. To avoid over-amplification, PCR2 was usually performed as a SYBR Green qPCR and halted once a predetermined threshold was reached. All purifications after the first were performed with Agencourt AMPure XP magnetic beads. Library quantification was done by Qubit, followed by a TapeStation check on which the main peak was expected at around 650 bp. Sequencing of the pooled libraries was done on an Illumina MiSeq using v2 2x251 paired-end kits, which typically yielded roughly 0.95-2 million reads per sample. Each sample library was pooled at around 4.1 nM, and about 5-7.5% PhiX was included to improve cluster recognition. Per the authors' processing: FASTQ reads processed by Demultiplexor were assigned V and J genes by Decombinator through tag matching that tolerated a single base-pair mismatch. Collapsinator relied on UMIs to fix sequencing errors as well as frequency errors caused by PCR heterogeneity. CDR3Translator translated TCRs and extracted CDR3s from the conserved cysteine to the FGXG phenylalanine, flagging non-productive sequences. Gini, Shannon entropy and inverse Simpson indices were calculated on repertoires subsampled to equal numbers of UMI-defined TCRs. Within the linear range, a power law was fitted to clonotype abundance distributions using maximum likelihood. For one naive CD8 sample, the pipeline and MIGEC produced similar UMI counts, unique TCR numbers and clonal distributions. The repertoires were searched for about 7,000 CMV-associated CDR3 sequences that had been compiled from VDJdb and a published dataset. The raw public data were reprocessed by TCRdb itself: fastp quality trimming at Q25, MiXCR clonotype calling, in-frame beta chains only. Entries are consolidated by CDR3 protein sequence, retaining the most common genes and DNA. Clone size and V and J calls follow TCRdb, not the original study. The sample yields more than 25,000 distinct CDR3 sequences; about 10% were counted once. The leading ten clones occupy about 15% of the sample.

Separate amplification of TCR alpha and beta chain libraries was performed from the second PCR step onward. To determine each donor's CMV status, fresh PBMCs were stimulated overnight with CMV viral lysate, and IFNgamma production from CD4+ T cells was then assessed. Using Miltenyi beads, CD4 T cells were first positively selected, and CD8 T cells were then positively selected from the CD4-negative fraction. After staining for CD3, CD4, CD8, CD45RA, CD27 and a live/dead dye, cells were sorted on a BD Aria II into four subsets based on CD45RA and CD27. For sorting, CD45RA-CD27- cells were defined as effector memory cells, while CD45RA+CD27- cells were defined as EMRA cells. A few healthy volunteers provided blood, and each donor's sample was split into CD4 and CD8 T cells and then further divided into four differentiation subsets. About 120 ml of peripheral blood was taken from each donor, and PBMC were separated by density-gradient centrifugation on Ficoll-Paque PLUS. Sorted cells were lysed in RLT buffer, and RNA was extracted with a Qiagen RNeasy kit and stored at -80°C.

V lost 6 bases and J lost 0 bases; the stretch between them is 12 bases long. The CDR3 holds 14 amino acids from the cysteine to the phenylalanine. The entry retains the CDR3 DNA only, 42 bases that are in frame from base 1. The TCR sequence derives from a human donor in good health. The chain is made from TRBV12-3 or TRBV12-4 and TRBJ2-7; there is no confident call for the D gene. The sample consisted of effector memory CD4+ T cells from blood. The cell subset or site label of this sample denotes: effector memory, CD45RA- CD27-. The nucleotide sequence reads TGTGCCAGCAGCCCGCGTGCAAGCTCCTACGAGCAGTACTTC. It is translated as CASSPRASSYEQYF.